This T cell receptor (beta chain) was recorded in a study of blood T cells in healthy people across ages. V lost 0 bases and J lost 10; bases outside the gene matches: 10. CDR1 is SGDLS and CDR2 is YYNGEE in the germline V gene. The CDR3 is 15 residues long. This clonotype was detected only once. A read error is possible here, since a much larger clone lies one base away. PCR was performed a second time for roughly 7 to 11 cycles using a sample-barcoded 5' primer and a J-beta primer mix. TCRdb reprocessed the 5' RACE reads via MiXCR and lists one record per CDR3 protein. This repertoire shows 1.5 million to 2 million distinct CDR3 sequences, 28% found once; its top ten account for 7.7%.

The clonotype was recovered from a young woman in good health. The genes are TRBV9 and TRBJ2-1; TRBD2 matches 7 bases. The sample was blood. The DNA of the CDR3 is TGTGCCAGCAGCGTAGATCCAGCGGGAAACTACGAGCAGTTCTTC. Amino acids: CASSVDPAGNYEQFF.